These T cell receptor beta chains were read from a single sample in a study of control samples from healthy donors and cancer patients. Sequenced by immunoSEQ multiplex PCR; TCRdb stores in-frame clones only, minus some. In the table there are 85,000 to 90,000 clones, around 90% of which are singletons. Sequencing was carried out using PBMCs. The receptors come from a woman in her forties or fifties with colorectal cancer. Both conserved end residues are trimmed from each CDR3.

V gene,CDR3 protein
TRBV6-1,ASSEFPGQQPQH
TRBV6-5,ASSPGQGIYYGYT
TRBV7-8,ASSLAGNTDTQY
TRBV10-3,AISDGTGMNTEAF
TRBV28,ASKAGTGGGQPQH
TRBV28,ASSFPRGRGGEQF
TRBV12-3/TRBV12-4,ASSLDRYNEQF
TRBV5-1,ASSSTGTVKKPPEAF
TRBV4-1,ASSQENRGDGYT
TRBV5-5,ASSLILRGSYNEQF
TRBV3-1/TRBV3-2,ASSLGLADLNEQF
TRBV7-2,ASSLDPWPRI
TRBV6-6,ASSYSGQPQH
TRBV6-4,ASSGLAGAYNEQF
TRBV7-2,ASRKDRQGYSEAF
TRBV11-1,ASSSGQGTQETQY
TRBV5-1,ASSLGPSGDQETQY
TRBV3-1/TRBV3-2,ASSQATSGQETQY
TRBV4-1,ASSRAPGQGMGELF
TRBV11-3,ASSPGGRSSTEAF
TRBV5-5,ASSLGIGSFQPQH
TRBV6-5,ASSYIRDSGANVLT
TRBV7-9,ASSRDRGYGYT
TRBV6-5,ASFIVGWGNTIY
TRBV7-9,ASSFVGVETQY
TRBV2,ASSGPGQGVSGPQH
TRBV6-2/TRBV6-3,ASSSNRGLGEQF
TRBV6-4,ASSDPLCVAGAHYNEQF
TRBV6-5,ASTWTDDTGELF
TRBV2,ASRETYTEAF
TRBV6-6,ASSYRASGGPGELF
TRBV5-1,ASSLQGANSGANVLT
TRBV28,AISDRTATNEKLF